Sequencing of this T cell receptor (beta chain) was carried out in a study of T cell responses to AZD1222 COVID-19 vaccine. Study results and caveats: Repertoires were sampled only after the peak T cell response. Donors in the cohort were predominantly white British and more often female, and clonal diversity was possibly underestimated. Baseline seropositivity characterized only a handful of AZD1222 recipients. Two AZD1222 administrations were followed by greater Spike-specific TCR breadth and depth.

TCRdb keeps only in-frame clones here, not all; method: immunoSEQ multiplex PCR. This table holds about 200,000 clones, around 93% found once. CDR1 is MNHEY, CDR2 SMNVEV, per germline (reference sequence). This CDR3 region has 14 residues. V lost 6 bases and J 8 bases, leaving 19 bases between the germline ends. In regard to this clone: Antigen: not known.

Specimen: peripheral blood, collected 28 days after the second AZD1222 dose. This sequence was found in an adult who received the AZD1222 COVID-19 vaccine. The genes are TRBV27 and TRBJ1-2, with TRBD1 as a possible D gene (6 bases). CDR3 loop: CASSNALGGLGYTF. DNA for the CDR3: TGTGCCAGCAGCAATGCTTTGGGGGGGCTAGGCTACACCTTC.